This T cell receptor (beta chain) was captured by sequencing in a study of T-cell memory formation after mild COVID-19. General study findings and limits: Clones contracting across day 15 to 85 had a balanced CD4/CD8 profile; later expanding clones leaned CD4+.

In TCRdb, the 5' RACE reads were re-called with MiXCR into one record per CDR3 protein. The sample lists 350,000 to 500,000 distinct CDR3 sequences; 20% to 30% were seen once. Germline assignment: CDR1 LGHNA and CDR2 YNFKEQ. The V gene lost 0 bases and the J gene lost 2 bases, with 4 bases spanning the gap. This CDR3 spans 13 amino acids. For this clonotype: Its antigen is undetermined.

The receptor comes from an adult woman who had mild COVID-19 (a few samples of this study predate the infection). Cell type and time point are not known. Sequenced input: PBMCs or a T cell subset sorted from them (not recorded which). The chain has TRBV4-2 and TRBJ2-5; the D is unclear. The CDR3: CASSQDSQETQYF. The CDR3 coding sequence is TGTGCCAGCAGCCAAGATTCGCAAGAGACCCAGTACTTC.